The clone carrying this T cell receptor beta chain has a count of ten or more. Its antigen remains unidentified. TCRdb itself ran the reads through MiXCR, one entry per CDR3 protein. The profile shows about 350,000 distinct CDR3 sequences, roughly a third of them singletons. The data originate from a study of T cell repertoires in cytomegalovirus infection. Between the trimmed V and J ends, which lost 5 bases and 2 bases, there was a span of 13 bases. In germline, CDR1 is SGHTA, CDR2 FQGNSA. There are 15 residues in the CDR3. This sequence was found in a human donor in good health (CMV status not recorded). Some clones in this sample may be carry-over from other donors' samples. This chain connects TRBV7-2 to TRBJ2-1; D gene uncertain. The sequencing used cultured PBMCs, collected from culture after CMV antigen stimulation. CDR3 protein: CASSRDTQAYNEQFF. The CDR3 DNA is TGTGCCAGCAGCCGTGACACTCAGGCCTACAATGAGCAGTTCTTC.